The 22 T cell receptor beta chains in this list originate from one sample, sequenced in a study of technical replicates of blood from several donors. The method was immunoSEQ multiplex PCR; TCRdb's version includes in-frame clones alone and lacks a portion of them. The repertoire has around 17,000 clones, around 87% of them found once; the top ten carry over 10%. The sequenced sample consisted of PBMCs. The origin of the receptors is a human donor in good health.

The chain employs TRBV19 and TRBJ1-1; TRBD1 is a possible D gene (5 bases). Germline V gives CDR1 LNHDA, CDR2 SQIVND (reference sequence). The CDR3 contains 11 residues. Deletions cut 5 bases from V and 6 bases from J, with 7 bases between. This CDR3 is CASSSTAEAFF. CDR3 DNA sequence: TGTGCCAGTAGTTCGACAGCTGAAGCTTTCTTT.

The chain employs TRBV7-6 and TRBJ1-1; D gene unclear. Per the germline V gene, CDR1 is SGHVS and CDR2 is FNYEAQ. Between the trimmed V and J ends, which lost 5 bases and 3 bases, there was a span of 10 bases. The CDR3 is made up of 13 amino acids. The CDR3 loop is CASSPQRDTEAFF. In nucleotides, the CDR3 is TGTGCCAGCAGCCCCCAGAGGGACACTGAAGCTTTCTTT.

The CDR3 region is CASSHPDRGPVGQYF. For the CDR3, the DNA is TGTGCCAGCAGTCATCCTGACAGGGGCCCGGTGGGGCAGTATTTT. This sequence joins TRBV7-2 and TRBJ2-3; 8 bases are shared with TRBD1. The CDR3 is made up of 15 amino acids. Germline CDR1 reads SGHTA; CDR2 reads FQGNSA. V was pared by 6 bases and J by 11 bases, with 16 bases of the junction left unmatched.

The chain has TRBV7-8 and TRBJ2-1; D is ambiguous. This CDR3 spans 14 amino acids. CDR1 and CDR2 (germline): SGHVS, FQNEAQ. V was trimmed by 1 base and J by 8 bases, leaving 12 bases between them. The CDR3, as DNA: TGTGCCAGCAGCTTAGTGCGTGAAGCTCATGAGCAGTTCTTC. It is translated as CASSLVREAHEQFF.

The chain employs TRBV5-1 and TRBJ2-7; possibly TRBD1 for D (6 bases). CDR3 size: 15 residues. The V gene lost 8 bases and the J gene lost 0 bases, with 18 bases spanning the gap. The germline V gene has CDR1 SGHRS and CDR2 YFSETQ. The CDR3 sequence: CASKRTAGTSYEQYF. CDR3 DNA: TGCGCCAGTAAACGGACAGCCGGTACCTCCTACGAGCAGTACTTC.

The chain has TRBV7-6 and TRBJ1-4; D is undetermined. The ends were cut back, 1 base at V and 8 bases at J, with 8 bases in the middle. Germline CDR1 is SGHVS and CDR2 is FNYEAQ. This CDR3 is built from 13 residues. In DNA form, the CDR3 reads TGTGCCAGCAGCTTAGTCGGCGGAGAAAAACTGTTTTTT. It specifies CASSLVGGEKLFF.

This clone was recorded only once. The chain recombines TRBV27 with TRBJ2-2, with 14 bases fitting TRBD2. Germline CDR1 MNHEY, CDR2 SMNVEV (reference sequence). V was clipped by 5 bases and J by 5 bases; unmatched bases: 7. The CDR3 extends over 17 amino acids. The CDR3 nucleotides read TGTGCCAGCAGTATCCCGACTAGCGGGAGGGTGACCGGGGAGCTGTTTTTT. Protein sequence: CASSIPTSGRVTGELFF.

In DNA form, the CDR3 reads TGTGCCAGCAGCCCGACGGGCACTAGCGACTACAATGAGCAGTTCTTC. The encoded protein is CASSPTGTSDYNEQFF. V gene TRBV7-3 combines with J gene TRBJ2-1; the match to TRBD2 covers 7 bases. The CDR3 has 16 residues. The junction had 10 bases not matched to a gene; V was cut back by 5 bases and J by 3 bases. Germline CDR1 SGHTA, CDR2 FQGTGA.

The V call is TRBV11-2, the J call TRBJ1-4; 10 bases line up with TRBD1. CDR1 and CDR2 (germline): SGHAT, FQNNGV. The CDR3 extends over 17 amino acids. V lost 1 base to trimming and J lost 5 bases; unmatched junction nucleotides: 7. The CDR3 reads CASSLGIRTGGNEKLFF. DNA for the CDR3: TGTGCCAGCAGCTTAGGGATCAGGACAGGGGGGAATGAAAAACTGTTTTTT.

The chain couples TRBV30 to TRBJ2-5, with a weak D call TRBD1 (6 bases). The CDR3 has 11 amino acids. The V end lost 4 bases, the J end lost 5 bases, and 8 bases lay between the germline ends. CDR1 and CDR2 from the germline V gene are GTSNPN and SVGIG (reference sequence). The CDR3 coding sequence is TGTGCCTGGAACCAGGGGGAGACCCAGTACTTC. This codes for CAWNQGETQYF.

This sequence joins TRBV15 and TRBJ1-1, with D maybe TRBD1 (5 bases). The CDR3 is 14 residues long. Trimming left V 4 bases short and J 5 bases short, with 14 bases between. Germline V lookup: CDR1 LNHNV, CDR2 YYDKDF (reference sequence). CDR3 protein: CATSTGGIETEAFF. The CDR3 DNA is TGTGCCACCAGCACCGGGGGGATAGAAACTGAAGCTTTCTTT.

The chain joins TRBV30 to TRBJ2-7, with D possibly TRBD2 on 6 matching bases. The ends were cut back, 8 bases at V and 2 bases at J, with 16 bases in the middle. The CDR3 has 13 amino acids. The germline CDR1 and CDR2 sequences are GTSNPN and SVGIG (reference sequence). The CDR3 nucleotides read TGTGCCATCTACCGGCGCGGGGCCTACGAGCAGTACTTC. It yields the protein CAIYRRGAYEQYF.

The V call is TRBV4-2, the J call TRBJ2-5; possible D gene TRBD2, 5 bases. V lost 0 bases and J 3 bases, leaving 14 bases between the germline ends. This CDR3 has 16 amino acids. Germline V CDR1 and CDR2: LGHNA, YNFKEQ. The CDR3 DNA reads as TGTGCCAGCAGCCAAGATTGGTCCCCGCGGGAAGAGACCCAGTACTTC. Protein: CASSQDWSPREETQYF.

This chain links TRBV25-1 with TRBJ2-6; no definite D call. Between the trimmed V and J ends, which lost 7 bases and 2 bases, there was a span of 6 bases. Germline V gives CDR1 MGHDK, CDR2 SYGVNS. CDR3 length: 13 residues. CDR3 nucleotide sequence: TGTGCCAGCATCGAGGCTGGGGCCAACGTCCTGACTTTC. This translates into CASIEAGANVLTF.

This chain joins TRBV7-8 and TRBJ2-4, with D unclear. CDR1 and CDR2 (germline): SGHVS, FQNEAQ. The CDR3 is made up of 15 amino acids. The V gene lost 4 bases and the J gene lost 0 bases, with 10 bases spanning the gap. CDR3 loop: CASSYSLLAKNIQYF. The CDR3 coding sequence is TGTGCCAGCAGCTATAGTCTTCTAGCCAAAAACATTCAGTACTTC.

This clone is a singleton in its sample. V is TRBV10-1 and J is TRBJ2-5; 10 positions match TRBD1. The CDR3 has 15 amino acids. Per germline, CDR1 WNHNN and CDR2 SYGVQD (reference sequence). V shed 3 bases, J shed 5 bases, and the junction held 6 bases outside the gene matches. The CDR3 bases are TGCGCCAGCAGTGAAGGCGGGACAGGGGAGGAGACCCAGTACTTC. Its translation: CASSEGGTGEETQYF.

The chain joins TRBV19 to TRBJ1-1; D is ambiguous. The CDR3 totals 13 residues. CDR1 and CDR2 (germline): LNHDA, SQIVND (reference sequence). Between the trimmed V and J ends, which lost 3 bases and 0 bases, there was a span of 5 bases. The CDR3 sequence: CASSIEMNTEAFF. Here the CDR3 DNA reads TGTGCCAGTAGTATCGAGATGAACACTGAAGCTTTCTTT.

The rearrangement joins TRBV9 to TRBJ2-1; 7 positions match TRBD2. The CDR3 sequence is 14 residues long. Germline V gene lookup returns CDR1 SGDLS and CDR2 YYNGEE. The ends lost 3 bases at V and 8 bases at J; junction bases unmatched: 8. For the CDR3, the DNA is TGTGCCAGCAGCGACCCTACTAGCGATGATGAGCAGTTCTTC. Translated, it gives CASSDPTSDDEQFF.

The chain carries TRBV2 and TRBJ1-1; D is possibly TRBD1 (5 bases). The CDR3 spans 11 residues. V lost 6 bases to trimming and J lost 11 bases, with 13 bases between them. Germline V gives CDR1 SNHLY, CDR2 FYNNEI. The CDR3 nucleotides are TGTGCCAGCAGACCGCAGGGTGCGGCTTTCTTT. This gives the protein CASRPQGAAFF.

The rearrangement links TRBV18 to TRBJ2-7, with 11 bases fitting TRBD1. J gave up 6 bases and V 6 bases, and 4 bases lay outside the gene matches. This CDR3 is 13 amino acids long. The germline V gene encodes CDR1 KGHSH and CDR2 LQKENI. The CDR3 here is CASSGQGDVEQYF. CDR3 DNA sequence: TGTGCCAGCTCGGGACAGGGGGACGTCGAGCAGTACTTC.

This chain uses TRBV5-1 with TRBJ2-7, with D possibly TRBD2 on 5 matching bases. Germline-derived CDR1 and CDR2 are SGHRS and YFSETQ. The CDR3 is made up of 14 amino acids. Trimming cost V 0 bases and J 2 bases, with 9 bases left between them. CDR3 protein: CASSLVPGTYEQYF. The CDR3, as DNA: TGCGCCAGCAGCTTGGTTCCGGGAACCTACGAGCAGTACTTC. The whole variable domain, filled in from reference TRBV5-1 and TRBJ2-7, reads KAGVTQTPRYLIKTRGQQVTLSCSPISGHRSVSWYQQTPGQGLQFLFEYFSETQRNKGNFPGRFSGRQFSNSRSEMNVSTLELGDSALYLCASSLVPGTYEQYFGPGTRLTVT.

CDR3 nucleotides: TGTGCCAGTTCAACCGGGACTCTAAGGGGCGGGGAGCTGTTTTTT. The encoded protein is CASSTGTLRGGELFF. This chain joins TRBV6-5 and TRBJ2-2; D is possibly TRBD2 (6 bases). The germline V and J ends were trimmed by 9 bases and 7 bases, with 21 bases remaining between them. The germline gives CDR1 MNHEY, CDR2 SVGAGI. This CDR3 is built from 15 residues.